This passage covers 22 T cell receptor beta chains from one sample sequenced in a study of CD4 T cells in relation to SARS-CoV-2 and coronaviruses. No antigen has been assigned to these receptors. Before the COVID-19 pandemic, during about 2010-2018, CD4+ T cells were taken from unexposed donors. After approximately ten days of culture, CD4+ T cells were isolated. Sequencing was performed with immunoSEQ multiplex PCR; in TCRdb, only in-frame clones are kept and a portion is missing. The sample holds roughly 30,000 clones, 60% to 85% seen once. Sequenced sample: CD4+ T cells from PBMCs, cultured in vitro. These receptors all come from a human donor in good health.

This clone was observed a single time. V and J are TRBV6-2 or TRBV6-3 and TRBJ2-1, with D uncertain. Trimming pared 0 bases from V and 7 bases from J, leaving 10 bases between. Germline lookup yields CDR1 MNHEY and CDR2 SVGEGT. The CDR3 covers 14 residues. CDR3 sequence reads: CASSYSATGNEQFF. The CDR3 DNA reads TGTGCCAGCAGTTACTCGGCCACCGGGAATGAGCAGTTCTTC.

This chain links TRBV5-6 with TRBJ2-3; 9 bases map to TRBD2. Germline V lookup: CDR1 SGHDT, CDR2 YYEEEE. J lost 4 bases, V lost 2 bases, and 5 bases had no gene match. The CDR3 extends over 15 amino acids. CDR3: CASSFRSGRSDTQYF. The CDR3, as DNA: TGTGCCAGCAGCTTCCGTAGCGGGAGATCAGATACGCAGTATTTT.

The chain has TRBV4-1 and TRBJ1-4; TRBD1 is a possible D gene (5 bases). The length of the CDR3 is 16 residues. The germline CDR1 and CDR2 sequences are MGHRA and YSYEKL. V lost 4 bases, J lost 10 bases, and 22 bases lay in between. In DNA, the CDR3 is TGCGCCAGCAGCCTGAGTACGACCAGCCCCGGGGGAAAACTGTTTTTT. The encoded protein is CASSLSTTSPGGKLFF.

This clone has just a few counts. The rearrangement links TRBV29-1 to TRBJ1-2; 9 bases fit TRBD1. This CDR3 spans 15 amino acids. CDR1 and CDR2 from the germline V gene are SQVTM and ANQGSEA. V shed 6 bases, J shed 3 bases, and the junction held 11 bases outside the gene matches. The chain's CDR3 is CSVTTQGALDYGYTF. DNA of the CDR3: TGCAGCGTCACAACACAGGGGGCGCTTGACTATGGCTACACCTTC.

There are a few counts of this clone. The chain is built from TRBV25-1 and TRBJ1-1, with D possibly matching TRBD1 (6 bases). The CDR3 is 12 amino acids. Germline-derived CDR1 and CDR2 are MGHDK and SYGVNS. The V end lost 7 bases, the J end lost 1 base, and 7 bases lay between the germline ends. CDR3 nucleotide sequence: TGTGCCAGCAAGGGACAGAACACTGAAGCTTTCTTT. Translated: CASKGQNTEAFF.

The genes are TRBV12-3 or TRBV12-4 and TRBJ2-7; possibly TRBD1 for D (5 bases). Between the trimmed V and J ends, which lost 4 bases and 6 bases, there was a span of 7 bases. The CDR3 has 11 amino acids. The DNA for the CDR3 is TGTGCCAGCAGTTATCAGGGCGAGCAGTACTTC. It specifies CASSYQGEQYF.

The gene calls are TRBV6-2 or TRBV6-3 and TRBJ2-5; TRBD1 matches 7 bases. Germline trimming cut 2 bases from V and 4 bases from J; bases unmatched to any gene: 7. The germline V gene encodes CDR1 MNHEY and CDR2 SVGEGT. The CDR3 spans 15 residues. CDR3 coding DNA: TGTGCCAGCAGTTACCAAACAGGGGACCCAGAGACCCAGTACTTC. Protein: CASSYQTGDPETQYF.

The chain couples TRBV9 to TRBJ2-1; D might be TRBD1 or TRBD2, each matching 5 bases. Trimming left V 0 bases short and J 8 bases short, with 21 bases between. CDR3 length: 17 residues. The V gene's germline CDR1 is SGDLS and CDR2 YYNGEE. This chain's CDR3 is CASSVGVGDPKADEQFF. The CDR3 DNA sequence: TGTGCCAGCAGCGTAGGGGTCGGGGACCCCAAGGCCGATGAGCAGTTCTTC.

V and J are TRBV7-8 and TRBJ2-2; no clear D. Germline V gene data show CDR1 as SGHVS and CDR2 as FQNEAQ. Trimming stripped 1 base from V and 5 bases from J, with 5 bases between. The CDR3 totals 13 residues. CDR3 nucleotide sequence: TGTGCCAGCAGCTTAGATGGGACCGGGGAGCTGTTTTTT. Translation gives CASSLDGTGELFF.

V and J are TRBV7-9 and TRBJ2-6; no reliable D call. Trimming cost V 5 bases and J 4 bases, with 12 bases left between them. In germline, CDR1 is SEHNR, CDR2 FQNEAQ (reference sequence). This CDR3 spans 15 amino acids. In DNA form, the CDR3 reads TGTGCCAGCAGCCCACGGACGGCGGGGGCCAACGTCCTGACTTTC. Translating gives CASSPRTAGANVLTF. The variable domain in full, completed from reference TRBV7-9 and TRBJ2-6, reads DTGVSQNPRHKITKRGQNVTFRCDPISEHNRLYWYRQTLGQGPEFLTYFQNEAQLEKSRLLSDRFSAERPKGSFSTLEIQRTEQGDSAMYLCASSPRTAGANVLTFGAGSRLTVL.

This clone occurred once. The chain's CDR3 is CASSLGGSRSGANVLTF. The CDR3 DNA sequence: TGTGCCAGCAGCCTTGGAGGCAGTCGCTCTGGGGCCAACGTCCTGACTTTC. This chain connects TRBV3-1 (or the pseudogene TRBV3-2) to TRBJ2-6; TRBD2 might be the D (5 bases). CDR3 size: 17 residues. Germline V gene sequence: CDR1 LGHDT, CDR2 YNNKEL (reference sequence). V lost 4 bases, J lost 0 bases, and 13 bases lay in between.

The V and J genes are TRBV2 and TRBJ2-7; D gene uncertain. V was pared by 7 bases and J by 4 bases, with 5 bases between. Looked up from germline, CDR1 is SNHLY and CDR2 is FYNNEI. The CDR3 totals 10 residues. The CDR3 here is CASMRYEQYF. The CDR3 coding sequence is TGTGCCAGCATGAGATACGAGCAGTACTTC.

V usage is TRBV11-2 and J usage is TRBJ2-1; a possible D gene is TRBD1 (6 bases). The length of the CDR3 is 15 residues. The germline V and J ends were trimmed by 5 bases and 0 bases, with 11 bases remaining between them. Per germline, CDR1 SGHAT and CDR2 FQNNGV. The CDR3 region is CASSPGTSSYNEQFF. CDR3 in DNA: TGTGCCAGCAGCCCCGGGACATCCTCCTACAATGAGCAGTTCTTC.

This clone was counted once. This chain connects TRBV3-1 (or the pseudogene TRBV3-2) to TRBJ2-1; TRBD2 matches 13 bases. CDR3 length equals 15 residues. After removal of 4 bases from V and 9 bases from J, the junction contained 6 bases not matched to a gene. Per germline, CDR1 LGHDT and CDR2 YNNKEL (reference sequence). As DNA, the CDR3 is TGTGCCAGCAGCCGGACTAGCGGGGGTGACGCTGAGCAGTTCTTC. Its protein is CASSRTSGGDAEQFF.

The chain is built from TRBV10-3 and TRBJ1-5, with no clear D. V was trimmed by 0 bases and J by 0 bases, leaving 9 bases between them. The length of the CDR3 is 16 residues. Germline V gives CDR1 ENHRY, CDR2 SYGVKD. The CDR3 sequence is CAISESGRGSNQPQHF. The CDR3 nucleotides are TGTGCCATCAGTGAGTCGGGGAGAGGTAGCAATCAGCCCCAGCATTTT.

The V gene is TRBV4-2, the J gene TRBJ2-3; TRBD2 is a possible D gene (5 bases). CDR1 and CDR2 from the germline V gene are LGHNA and YNFKEQ. V lost 2 bases and J lost 6, with 9 bases in between. The CDR3 covers 13 residues. CDR3 nucleotide sequence: TGTGCCAGCAGCCAACCGGGGATCGATACGCAGTATTTT. Protein: CASSQPGIDTQYF.

A note on this clone: At one end, the junction sequence differs from germline, possibly due to a read error. The V call is TRBV7-7, the J call TRBJ2-7; TRBD2 matches 8 bases. CDR3 size: 13 residues. Germline V CDR1 and CDR2: SSHAT, FNYEAQ (reference sequence). Here the CDR3 DNA reads TGTGCTAGCAGCCTACGGGGGGGAACCGAGCAGTACTTC. Translating it yields CASSLRGGTEQYF.

This rearrangement joins TRBV6-5 to TRBJ2-7; 10 bases map to TRBD2. CDR3 length equals 13 residues. J gave up 6 bases and V 7 bases, and 6 bases lay outside the gene matches. From germline, CDR1 is MNHEY and CDR2 SVGAGI. CDR3 region: CASNLAGDVEQYF. Written as DNA, the CDR3 is TGTGCCAGCAACCTAGCGGGAGATGTCGAGCAGTACTTC.

In this sample, this clone turned up a few times. This chain uses TRBV6-5 with TRBJ1-6, with D maybe TRBD1 (5 bases). Germline-derived CDR1 and CDR2 are MNHEY and SVGAGI. This CDR3 has 15 amino acids. The V and J ends lost 5 bases and 10 bases respectively, with 18 bases between them. The CDR3 region is CASSRLRDRRSPLHF. The CDR3 nucleotides read TGTGCCAGCAGTCGACTCCGGGACCGACGATCACCCCTCCACTTT.

The chain has TRBV3-1 (or the pseudogene TRBV3-2) and TRBJ2-1; 7 bases align to TRBD1. The CDR3 is made up of 14 amino acids. The germline CDR1 and CDR2 sequences are LGHDT and YNNKEL (reference sequence). Trimming took 4 bases from V and 3 from J; bases not matched to a gene: 3. The CDR3: CASSLGQHYNEQFF. The CDR3 DNA sequence: TGTGCCAGCAGCCTGGGACAGCACTACAATGAGCAGTTCTTC.

The chain combines TRBV6-2 or TRBV6-3 with TRBJ2-2, with a weak D call TRBD2 (5 bases). V was trimmed by 5 bases and J by 0 bases, leaving 19 bases between them. Germline CDR1 MNHEY, CDR2 SVGEGT. The CDR3 is made up of 18 amino acids. In nucleotides, the CDR3 is TGTGCCAGCAGTCCAACCAAGGGTCGGGGTGCGAACACCGGGGAGCTGTTTTTT. Amino acids: CASSPTKGRGANTGELFF.

This chain uses TRBV5-6 with TRBJ2-7; 7 bases align to TRBD1. The CDR3 consists of 15 residues. With V trimmed by 4 bases and J by 0 bases, 7 bases remained unmatched. Germline lookup yields CDR1 SGHDT and CDR2 YYEEEE. The CDR3 reads CASSHGTVVSYEQYF. The CDR3 DNA sequence: TGTGCCAGCAGCCACGGGACAGTCGTCTCCTACGAGCAGTACTTC.